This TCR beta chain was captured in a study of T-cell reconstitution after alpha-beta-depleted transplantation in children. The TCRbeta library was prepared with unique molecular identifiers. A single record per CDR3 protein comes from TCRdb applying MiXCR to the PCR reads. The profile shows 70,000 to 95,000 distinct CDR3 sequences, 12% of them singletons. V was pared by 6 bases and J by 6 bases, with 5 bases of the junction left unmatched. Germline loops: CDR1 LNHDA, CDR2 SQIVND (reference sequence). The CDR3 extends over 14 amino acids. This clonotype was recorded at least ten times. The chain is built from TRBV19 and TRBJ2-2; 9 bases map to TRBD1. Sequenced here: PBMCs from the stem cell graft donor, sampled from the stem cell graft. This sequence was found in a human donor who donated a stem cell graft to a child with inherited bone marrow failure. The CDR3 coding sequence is TGTGCCAGTAGGAACAGGGACAGGGCCGGGGAGCTGTTTTTT. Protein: CASRNRDRAGELFF.